This T cell receptor (beta chain) was sequenced during a study of blood T cell repertoires in COVID-19. Study in general: Acute and convalescent COVID-19 samples came from the United States, Italy and Spain. T cells, B-cell-depleted T cells, or PBMCs supplied cDNA or gDNA.

Source study methods: Amplification with reference gene primers provided the estimates of nucleated cell counts. TCRdb keeps only in-frame clones here, not all; method: immunoSEQ multiplex PCR. V, J and clone size derive from that table, while D and trimming were established from the DNA sequence. The sample yields around 23,000 clones, about 89% seen once. The CDR3 has 16 residues. Germline values: CDR1 SGHNT, CDR2 YENEEA. The V end was cut by 5 bases, the J end by 0 bases, with 14 bases between. The TCR was taken from a man aged 50 to 60 with active COVID-19. Sequencing was performed on peripheral blood. The V and J genes are TRBV11-3 and TRBJ2-1; D call uncertain. This CDR3 is CASSSRLQSSYNEQFF. CDR3 nucleotide sequence: TGTGCCAGCAGCAGTCGACTCCAGAGCTCCTACAATGAGCAGTTCTTC.